The following is a T cell receptor beta chain sequence with its context. Time point reported: blood at routine non-recurrence follow-up after resection. The study sequenced unsorted whole RNA from tumor, nontumor lung or frozen PBMC. This record comes from a study of spatial heterogeneity in lung cancer. Overall study context: Researchers sequenced follow-up PBMC samples if they had them, and these came a median of around 2 years after resection. Compared with alpha-chain sequences, beta-chain sequences were consistently detected in greater numbers.

Unique molecular identifiers, one per molecule, were present on every TCR cDNA molecule. TCRdb re-called the 5' RACE reads with MiXCR, one entry per CDR3 protein. The sample records around 110,000 distinct CDR3 sequences, 9.5% to 15% being singletons. Unmatched junction bases numbered 5, after V lost 4 bases and J lost 3 bases. The germline CDR1 and CDR2 sequences are GTSNPN and SVGIG (reference sequence). The CDR3 has 14 residues. The chain carries TRBV30 and TRBJ2-1, with TRBD2 matching over 8 bases. The sequence was obtained from a male donor with early-stage non-small cell lung cancer. This specimen consisted of PBMCs, obtained at follow-up. CDR3 sequence reads: CAWTGGVGYNEQFF. The CDR3 nucleotides are TGTGCCTGGACGGGGGGGGTAGGCTACAATGAGCAGTTCTTC.